This T cell receptor beta chain is drawn from a study of identical twins. In TCRdb, the 5' RACE reads were re-called with MiXCR into one record per CDR3 protein. The table has 500,000 to 550,000 distinct CDR3 sequences, under 25% seen once. Germline-derived CDR1 and CDR2 are KGHSH and LQKENI. The CDR3 consists of 14 residues. Trimming cost V 1 base and J 6 bases, with 12 bases left between them. This clonotype was counted a few times. The same data also went into a second study, on yellow fever vaccine responses in identical twins.

This chain connects TRBV18 to TRBJ1-2; possible D gene TRBD1, 5 bases. The sample consisted of CD4+ T cells sorted from blood. The sequence derives from a woman younger than 30 in good health. As DNA, the CDR3 is TGTGCCAGCTCACCACAGGGGCTTTTCGATGGCTACACCTTC. This codes for CASSPQGLFDGYTF.